The next 5 T cell receptor beta chains were all read from a single sample in a study of beta chain features in type 1 diabetes. All of the isolated RNA was reverse transcribed, so expressed TCRB transcripts were sequenced. The protocol was immunoSEQ multiplex PCR, while the TCRdb copy is restricted to in-frame clones and leaves out a portion. The sample records under 250,000 clones, roughly 30% being singletons. The material sequenced was central memory CD4+ T cells from blood. Receptors originate from a man aged 25 to 45 in good health.

The chain recombines TRBV29-1 with TRBJ2-5; D call uncertain. Per germline, CDR1 SQVTM and CDR2 ANQGSEA. V was clipped by 1 base and J by 5 bases, with 14 bases between them. CDR3 length: 14 amino acids. CDR3 region: CSVEAPLSRETQYF. The DNA of the CDR3 is TGCAGCGTTGAAGCTCCACTATCCCGGGAGACCCAGTACTTC.

CDR3 residues: CASSHTSGGGDTQYF. DNA for the CDR3: TGTGCCAGCAGTCACACTAGCGGGGGTGGAGATACGCAGTATTTT. The V call is TRBV6-1, the J call TRBJ2-3; TRBD2 matches 11 bases. With 5 bases clipped from V and 5 bases from J, the junction kept 6 bases outside the gene matches. The germline V gene has CDR1 MNHNS and CDR2 SASEGT. This CDR3 is 15 amino acids long.

J is TRBJ1-2 and V is TRBV29-1, with TRBD1 as a possible D gene (5 bases). Looked up from germline, CDR1 is SQVTM and CDR2 is ANQGSEA. V lost 4 bases and J lost 0, with 12 bases in between. The CDR3 loop spans 14 amino acids. The CDR3, as DNA: TGCAGCGTTGGTCCCGGAGGGGCTAACTATGGCTACACCTTC. It is translated as CSVGPGGANYGYTF.

The rearrangement joins TRBV9 to TRBJ2-7, with 7 positions matching TRBD1. The ends lost 5 bases at V and 5 bases at J; junction bases unmatched: 7. CDR1 and CDR2 from the germline V gene are SGDLS and YYNGEE. This CDR3 has 13 residues. The CDR3 loop reads CASSTGQVNEQYF. In nucleotides, the CDR3 is TGTGCCAGCAGTACCGGACAGGTCAACGAGCAGTACTTC.

This clone has a handful of counts. V gene TRBV16 combines with J gene TRBJ2-1, with D uncertain. The V gene lost 3 bases and the J gene lost 9 bases, with 15 bases spanning the gap. CDR1 and CDR2 (germline): KGHSY, FQNENV. CDR3 length equals 14 residues. The CDR3 spells CASSQDRQMTEQFF. CDR3 coding DNA: TGTGCCAGCAGCCAGGATCGGCAGATGACTGAGCAGTTCTTC. Full variable domain (missing parts from reference TRBV16 and TRBJ2-1): GEEVAQTPKHLVRGEGQKAKLYCAPIKGHSYVFWYQQVLKNEFKFLISFQNENVFDETGMPKERFSAKCLPNSPCSLEIQATKLEDSAVYFCASSQDRQMTEQFFGPGTRLTVL.